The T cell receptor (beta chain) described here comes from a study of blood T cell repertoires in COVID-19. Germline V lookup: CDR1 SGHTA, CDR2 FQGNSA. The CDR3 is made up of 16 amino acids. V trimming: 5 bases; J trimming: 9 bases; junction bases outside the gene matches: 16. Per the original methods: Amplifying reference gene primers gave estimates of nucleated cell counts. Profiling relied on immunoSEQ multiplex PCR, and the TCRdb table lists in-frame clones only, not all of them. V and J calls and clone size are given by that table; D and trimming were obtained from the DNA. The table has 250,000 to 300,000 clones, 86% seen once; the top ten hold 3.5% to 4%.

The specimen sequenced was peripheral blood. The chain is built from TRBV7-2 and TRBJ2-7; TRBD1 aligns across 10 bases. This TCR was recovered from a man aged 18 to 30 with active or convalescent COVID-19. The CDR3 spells CASSRAPGQGLGVQYF. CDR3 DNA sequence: TGTGCCAGCAGCCGCGCACCGGGACAGGGGCTAGGCGTGCAGTACTTC. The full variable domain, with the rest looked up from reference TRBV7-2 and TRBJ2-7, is GAGVSQSPSNKVTEKGKDVELRCDPISGHTALYWYRQSLGQGLEFLIYFQGNSAPDKSGLPSDRFSAERTGGSVSTLTIQRTQQEDSAVYLCASSRAPGQGLGVQYFGPGTRLTVT.